The 17 T cell receptor beta chains given below trace back to one sample, sequenced in a study of control samples from healthy donors and cancer patients. Produced via immunoSEQ multiplex PCR; TCRdb's table is partial and in-frame only. This table holds tens of thousands of clones, 88% found once. Sequenced: blood. The receptors here all came from a woman in her 70s in good health.

The chain links TRBV5-1 to TRBJ2-5; TRBD2 aligns across 10 bases. The length of the CDR3 is 16 residues. V dropped 4 bases and J dropped 3; count of bases not matched to a gene: 9. Germline assignment: CDR1 SGHRS and CDR2 YFSETQ. The CDR3 DNA follows: TGCGCCAGCAGCCCTGGAGGGCTAGCGGGGGAAGAGACCCAGTACTTC. Its protein is CASSPGGLAGEETQYF.

The chain is built from TRBV9 and TRBJ1-6; D is unresolved. The CDR3 length is 15 residues. The V gene lost 0 bases and the J gene lost 7 bases, with 11 bases spanning the gap. CDR1 and CDR2 from the germline V gene are SGDLS and YYNGEE. Here the CDR3 DNA reads TGTGCCAGCAGCGTAGGGAGAGGGAACAATTCACCCCTCCACTTT. It translates to CASSVGRGNNSPLHF.

The rearrangement joins TRBV10-3 to TRBJ2-1; 10 nucleotides line up with TRBD1. The CDR3 extends over 13 amino acids. J was trimmed by 5 bases and V by 6 bases; bases with no gene match: 1. Germline V gives CDR1 ENHRY, CDR2 SYGVKD. In DNA form, the CDR3 reads TGTGCCATCAGGGGACAGGGGAACAATGAGCAGTTCTTC. Residues: CAIRGQGNNEQFF.

J is TRBJ1-1 and V is TRBV6-5, with 11 bases that match TRBD1. The CDR3 contains 14 residues. Germline V gives CDR1 MNHEY, CDR2 SVGAGI. Trimming took 3 bases from V and 8 from J; bases not matched to a gene: 5. CDR3: CASSYGQGALEAFF. The CDR3 bases are TGTGCCAGCAGTTATGGACAGGGGGCTTTAGAAGCTTTCTTT.

In its sample, this clone was seen once. The chain is built from TRBV7-2 and TRBJ1-1; TRBD1 might be the D (5 bases). This CDR3 is 15 amino acids long. V was trimmed by 5 bases and J by 2 bases, leaving 15 bases between them. Germline-derived CDR1 and CDR2 are SGHTA and FQGNSA. CDR3 sequence (DNA): TGTGCCAGCAGCCCTCAGACGGGGACCAACACTGAAGCTTTCTTT. Protein sequence: CASSPQTGTNTEAFF.

The V and J genes are TRBV29-1 and TRBJ1-1; D unclear. Germline loops: CDR1 SQVTM, CDR2 ANQGSEA. V lost 4 bases and J 0 bases, leaving 21 bases between the germline ends. CDR3 length: 17 amino acids. CDR3: CSVALGPRRDLNTEAFF. The CDR3 coding sequence is TGCAGCGTTGCCTTAGGACCACGCCGAGACTTGAACACTGAAGCTTTCTTT.

J is TRBJ2-1 and V is TRBV5-8; 11 bases agree with TRBD2. The CDR3 has 15 residues. Germline V lookup: CDR1 SGHTS, CDR2 YDEGEE. After removal of 5 bases from V and 10 bases from J, the junction contained 11 bases not matched to a gene. The CDR3 sequence is CASSFPRVAGGEQFF. The CDR3 nucleotides read TGTGCCAGCAGTTTCCCTAGGGTAGCGGGGGGGGAGCAGTTCTTC.

This clone was counted only a few times. V and J are TRBV3-1 (or the pseudogene TRBV3-2) and TRBJ1-1; D is ambiguous. There are 13 residues in the CDR3. Trimming removed 3 bases at V and 8 bases at J, with 13 bases between. Germline CDR1 is LGHDT and CDR2 is YNNKEL (reference sequence). CDR3 coding DNA: TGTGCCAGCAGCCAGGGCGATGTTGGGGAAGCTTTCTTT. Protein: CASSQGDVGEAFF.

The chain carries TRBV10-3 and TRBJ1-6, with D unclear. Germline V CDR1 and CDR2: ENHRY, SYGVKD. Trimming cost V 6 bases and J 0 bases, with 9 bases left between them. The length of the CDR3 is 15 residues. This CDR3 is CAIRNTSSYNSPLHF. Here the CDR3 DNA reads TGTGCCATCAGAAATACGAGCTCCTATAATTCACCCCTCCACTTT.

This clone has only one observation. The chain uses TRBV27 and TRBJ1-3, with D perhaps TRBD1 (6 bases). The length of the CDR3 is 14 residues. The V end was cut by 8 bases, the J end by 2 bases, with 13 bases between. Germline V gives CDR1 MNHEY, CDR2 SMNVEV (reference sequence). CDR3 coding DNA: TGTGCCAGCGGGTCAGGGGCCCCTGGAAACACCATATATTTT. Amino acids: CASGSGAPGNTIYF.

This chain connects TRBV30 to TRBJ2-7, with TRBD2 matching 13 bases. Germline V lookup: CDR1 GTSNPN, CDR2 SVGIG (reference sequence). V was pared by 7 bases and J by 5 bases, with 11 bases of the junction left unmatched. This CDR3 region has 15 residues. CDR3 bases: TGTGCCTACCCCGGGACTAGCGGGAAAGTCCACGAGCAGTACTTC. Protein: CAYPGTSGKVHEQYF.

Concerning this clone itself: Other DNA sequences in the sample encode the same CDR3. The rearrangement links TRBV5-1 to TRBJ1-1; no reliable D call. The CDR3 length is 14 residues. Germline CDR1 is SGHRS and CDR2 is YFSETQ. V was pared by 0 bases and J by 1 base, with 7 bases between. In DNA, the CDR3 is TGCGCCAGCAGCTTGGACGCCGCGAACACTGAAGCTTTCTTT. Translated: CASSLDAANTEAFF.

This sequence joins TRBV6-6 and TRBJ2-1, with D uncertain. CDR1 and CDR2 from the germline V gene are MNHNY and SVGAGI (reference sequence). V dropped 1 base and J dropped 9 bases, with 4 bases sitting between them. CDR3 size: 11 residues. This CDR3 is CASSYWGEQFF. DNA of the CDR3: TGTGCCAGCAGTTACTGGGGTGAGCAGTTCTTC.

The chain has TRBV6-5 and TRBJ1-1; no firm D call. The germline CDR1 and CDR2 sequences are MNHEY and SVGAGI. This CDR3 region has 12 residues. Trimming took 6 bases from V and 1 from J, leaving 6 bases between them. The chain's CDR3 is CASRAQNTEAFF. DNA for the CDR3: TGTGCCAGCAGAGCACAGAACACTGAAGCTTTCTTT.

The chain joins TRBV3-1 (or the pseudogene TRBV3-2) to TRBJ2-3; 13 bases align to TRBD2. Germline CDR1 is LGHDT and CDR2 is YNNKEL (reference sequence). This CDR3 contains 19 residues. V lost 1 base, J lost 4 bases, and 11 bases stayed unmatched. The chain's CDR3 is CASSQVVPGTSGVPDTQYF. CDR3 nucleotide sequence: TGTGCCAGCAGCCAAGTGGTCCCCGGGACTAGCGGGGTTCCAGATACGCAGTATTTT.

The chain recombines TRBV7-9 with TRBJ2-5, with 8 bases aligning to TRBD2. Germline loops: CDR1 SEHNR, CDR2 FQNEAQ (reference sequence). J gave up 5 bases and V 4 bases, and 6 bases lay outside the gene matches. The CDR3 covers 14 residues. The DNA for the CDR3 is TGTGCCAGCAGCTCCAGCGGGAGAGGGGAGACCCAGTACTTC. Encoded protein: CASSSSGRGETQYF.

This clone has more than one count but fewer than ten. The chain is built from TRBV18 and TRBJ1-2; D is ambiguous. CDR1 and CDR2 from the germline V gene are KGHSH and LQKENI. The V end lost 9 bases, the J end lost 4 bases, and 15 bases lay between the germline ends. The CDR3 covers 13 residues. The CDR3 DNA reads TGTGCCAGTCGCAATCAGGAGATCTATGGCTACACCTTC. It yields the protein CASRNQEIYGYTF. The entire variable domain, with the rest obtained from reference TRBV18 and TRBJ1-2, is as follows: NAGVMQNPRHLVRRRGQEARLRCSPMKGHSHVYWYRQLPEEGLKFMVYLQKENIIDESGMPKERFSAEFPKEGPSILRIQQVVRGDSAAYFCASRNQEIYGYTFGSGTRLTVV.